The T cell receptor beta chain described here comes from a study of cytomegalovirus exposure and HLA in healthy donors. Broader study findings: The study labeled about 160 TCR beta chains cytomegalovirus-associated. A later analysis reported that several of the most significant clusters appeared to be linked to common viral pathogens, among them Epstein-Barr virus. Later on, analysis showed that most CMV-associated TCR beta chains appeared to be HLA-restricted. Sequencing likely produced, as an artifact, a cluster of highly shared sequence variants.

On this clone: Its antigen remains unidentified.

The V end lost 3 bases, the J end lost 11 bases, and 16 bases lay between the germline ends. Looked up from germline, CDR1 is SGHAT and CDR2 is FQNNGV. The CDR3 totals 13 residues. The primer mix had 60 Vbeta and 13 Jbeta primers. Measured with immunoSEQ multiplex PCR; TCRdb has only the in-frame clones, and not every one. This listing includes approximately 80,000 clones. Sequenced input: PBMCs. The chain uses TRBV11-2 and TRBJ1-1, with a possible D match to TRBD1 (5 bases). The receptor's source is a woman aged 25-40 years in good health and CMV-seronegative. The CDR3 coding sequence is TGTGCCAGCAGCTTGGCCCTCCAAGGGGTCGCTTTCTTT. Protein product: CASSLALQGVAFF.